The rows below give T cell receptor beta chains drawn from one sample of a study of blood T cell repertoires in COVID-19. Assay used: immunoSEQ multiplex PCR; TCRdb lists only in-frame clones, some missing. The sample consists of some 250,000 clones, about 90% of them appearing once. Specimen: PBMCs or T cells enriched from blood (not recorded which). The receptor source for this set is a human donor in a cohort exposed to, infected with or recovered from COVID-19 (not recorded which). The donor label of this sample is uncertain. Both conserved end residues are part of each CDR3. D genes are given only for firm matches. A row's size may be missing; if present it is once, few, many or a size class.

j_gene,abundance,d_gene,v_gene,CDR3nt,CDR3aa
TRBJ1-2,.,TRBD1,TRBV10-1,TGCGCCAGCAGTCCGGGACAGGGACGGGGCTACACCTTC,CASSPGQGRGYTF
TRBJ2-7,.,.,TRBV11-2,TGTGCCAGCAGCTTAGACTCGGGGGTCGGCGAGCAGTACTTC,CASSLDSGVGEQYF
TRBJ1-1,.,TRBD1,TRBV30,TGTGCCTGGAGTGTAGGAAGGGGGCACACTGAAGCTTTCTTT,CAWSVGRGHTEAFF
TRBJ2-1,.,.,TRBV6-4,TGTGCCAGCAGTGACTTACAGGGCTCTTGGGATAATGAGCAGTTCTTC,CASSDLQGSWDNEQFF
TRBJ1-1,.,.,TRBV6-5,TGTGCCAGCAGCCCCTCCTTCGGCACTGAAGCTTTCTTT,CASSPSFGTEAFF
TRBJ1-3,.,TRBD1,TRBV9,TGTGCCAGCAGCGTAGAGTCCAGGGGGGGAAACACCATATATTTT,CASSVESRGGNTIYF
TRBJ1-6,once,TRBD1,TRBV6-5,TGTGCCAGCAGTTACAGGGACAGGGGTTCACCCCTCCACTTT,CASSYRDRGSPLHF
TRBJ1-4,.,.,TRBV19,TGTGCCAGTAGGCCACGTCAGGGCGTTAATGAAAAACTGTTTTTT,CASRPRQGVNEKLFF
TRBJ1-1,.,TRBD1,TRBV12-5,TGTGCTAGTGGTTTGACCGGGACAGCGTATCTGAACACTGAAGCTTTCTTT,CASGLTGTAYLNTEAFF
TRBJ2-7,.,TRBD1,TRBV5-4,TGTGCCAGCAGCTTGAGGGGGCGGTACGAGCAGTACTTC,CASSLRGRYEQYF
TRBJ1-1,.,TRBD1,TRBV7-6,TGTGCCAGCAGCTTATACCCCAGGGGGCGAAAGGCTGAAGCTTTCTTT,CASSLYPRGRKAEAFF
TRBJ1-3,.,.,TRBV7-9,TGTGCCAGCAGCTTGGGGACAGGAAACACCATATATTTT,CASSLGTGNTIYF
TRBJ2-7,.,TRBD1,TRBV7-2,TGTGCCAGCAGCTTGAGGGACAGGGGTTACTACGAGCAGTACTTC,CASSLRDRGYYEQYF
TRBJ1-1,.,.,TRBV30,TGTGCCTGGATTGGAACAGCCCTAAGCCGAACTGAAGCTTTCTTT,CAWIGTALSRTEAFF
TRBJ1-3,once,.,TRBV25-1,TGTGCCAGCTCCCGCGGCGGCAACTCTGGAAACACCATATATTTT,CASSRGGNSGNTIYF
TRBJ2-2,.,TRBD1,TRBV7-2,TGTGCCAGCAGCGCTAATAGGGGGCCCTGGGAGCTGTTTTTT,CASSANRGPWELFF
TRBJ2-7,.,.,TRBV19,TGTGCCAGTAGTATAGATCGGAGGGCTGCCGAGCAGTACTTC,CASSIDRRAAEQYF
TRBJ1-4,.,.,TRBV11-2,TGTGCCAGCAGCTTAGCATACGGGACTGGAGAAAAACTGTTTTTT,CASSLAYGTGEKLFF
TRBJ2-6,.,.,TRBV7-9,TGTGCCAGCAGCCTTCGTTCTGGGGCCAACGTCCTGACTTTC,CASSLRSGANVLTF
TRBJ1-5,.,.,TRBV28,TGTGCCAGCAGTTCTAAACATTTT,CASSSKHF
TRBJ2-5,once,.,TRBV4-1,TGCGCCAGCAGCCAAGCAGGTAGTGGCGCGACCCAGTACTTC,CASSQAGSGATQYF
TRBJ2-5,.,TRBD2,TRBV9,TGTGCCAGCAGCGTCGGGACTAGCGGGGGGGCAGAAGAGACCCAGTACTTC,CASSVGTSGGAEETQYF
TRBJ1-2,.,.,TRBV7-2,TGTGCCAGCAGCTTAGTTTCCGGACAGCCTAACTATGGCTACACCTTC,CASSLVSGQPNYGYTF
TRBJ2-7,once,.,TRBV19,TGTGCCAGTAGTATAGACACGGCGAGCGGCGAGCAGTACTTC,CASSIDTASGEQYF
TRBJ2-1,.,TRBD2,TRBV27,TGTGCCAGCAGTTTGCGCGGGGGGGCCCATGAGCAGTTCTTC,CASSLRGGAHEQFF
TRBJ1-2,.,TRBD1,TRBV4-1,TGCGCCAGCAGCTACTCGACAGGGGATGGCTACACCTTC,CASSYSTGDGYTF
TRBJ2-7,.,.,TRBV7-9,TGTGCCAGCAGCCCCAGCGCCGGGGTCGACTCCTACGAGCAGTACTTC,CASSPSAGVDSYEQYF
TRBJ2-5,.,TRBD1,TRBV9,TGTGCCAGCAGCGCTCCCCCGGTGGGACAGGGAGGCGAGACCCAGTACTTC,CASSAPPVGQGGETQYF
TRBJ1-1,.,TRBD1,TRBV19,TGTGCCAGTAGTCCCGGACAGGGTGAATTCTTT,CASSPGQGEFF
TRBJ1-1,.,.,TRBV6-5,TGTGCCAGCAGTTACTCTTCCAGGGTCATGAACACTGAAGCTTTCTTT,CASSYSSRVMNTEAFF
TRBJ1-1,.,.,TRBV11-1,TGTGCCAGCAGCAACTTGGACAGTATCGGGAACACTGAAGCTTTCTTT,CASSNLDSIGNTEAFF
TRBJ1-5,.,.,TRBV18,TGTGCCAGCTCACCGGGAGAAAATCAGCCCCAGCATTTT,CASSPGENQPQHF
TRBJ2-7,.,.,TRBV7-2,TGTGCCAGCAGCTCGGTCCGGACGGGGGCCTACGAGCAGTACTTC,CASSSVRTGAYEQYF
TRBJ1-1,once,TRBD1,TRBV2,TGTGCCAGCAGAGACCGGGACAGGACAACTGAAGCTTTCTTT,CASRDRDRTTEAFF
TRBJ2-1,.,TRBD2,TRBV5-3,TGTGCCAGAAGCTTGGGACTAGCTAACGACAATGAGCAGTTCTTC,CARSLGLANDNEQFF
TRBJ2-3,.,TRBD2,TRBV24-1,TGTGCCACCAGTGAGACGACTAGCGGGAGCACAGATACGCAGTATTTT,CATSETTSGSTDTQYF
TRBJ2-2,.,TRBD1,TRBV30,TGTGCCTGGGCACAGGGGGACACCGGGGAGCTGTTTTTT,CAWAQGDTGELFF
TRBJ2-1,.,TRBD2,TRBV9,TGTGCCAGCAGCGCCTTTGGACTAGCGGGGCCCGACTCCTACAATGAGCAGTTCTTC,CASSAFGLAGPDSYNEQFF
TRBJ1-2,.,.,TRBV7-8,TGTGCCAGCAGCCCCCATACCCCCCAGAGACGGGAAGACTACACCTTC,CASSPHTPQRREDYTF
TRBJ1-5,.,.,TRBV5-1,TGCGCCAGCAGTTCCGGGACACAGAGCAATCAGCCCCAGCATTTT,CASSSGTQSNQPQHF
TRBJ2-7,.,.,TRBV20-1,TGCAGTGCTAGTTTGTCACTCTCACAGTACGAGCAGTACTTC,CSASLSLSQYEQYF
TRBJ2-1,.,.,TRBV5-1,TGCGCCAGCAGCTTAAGACAGCCTTTCTACAATGAGCAGTTCTTC,CASSLRQPFYNEQFF
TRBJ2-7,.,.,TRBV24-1,TGTGCCACCAGTGACCCTACGACAGGCTCATACGAGCAGTACTTC,CATSDPTTGSYEQYF
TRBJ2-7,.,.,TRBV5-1,TGCGCCAGCAGCTTTGGACTCCGCTCCTACGAGCAGTACTTC,CASSFGLRSYEQYF
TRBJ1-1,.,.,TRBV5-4,TGTGCCAGCAGCTTGAGGTTGTCCGGGGGCACTGAAGCTTTCTTT,CASSLRLSGGTEAFF
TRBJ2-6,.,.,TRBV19,TGTGCCAGTACAGGGCGCTCTGGGGCCAACGTCCTGACTTTC,CASTGRSGANVLTF
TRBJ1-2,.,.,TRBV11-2,TGTGCCAGCAGCTCTTTGAACGGGACACGGGTCCGGAATTATGGCTACACCTTC,CASSSLNGTRVRNYGYTF
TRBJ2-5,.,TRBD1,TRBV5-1,TGCGCCAGCAGCTTAGGGACAGCCCAAGAGACCCAGTACTTC,CASSLGTAQETQYF